The clone carrying this TCR beta chain occurred many times. Its antigen remains unknown. This specimen comes from a study of identical twins. Study-wide points: For cord blood, abundant beta clonotypes had fewer insertions, unlike memory repertoires, which showed none. Shared out-of-frame alpha sequences (those common to twins) showed excess low generation probability. Models underestimated how often monozygotic twins shared out-of-frame TCR alpha.

There are 15 residues in the CDR3. V lost 2 bases to trimming and J lost 9 bases, with 18 bases between them. CDR1 is SGHRS and CDR2 is YFSETQ in the germline V gene. TCRdb re-analysed the 5' RACE reads in MiXCR, keeping a single row per CDR3 protein. The sample lists about 690,000 distinct CDR3 sequences, 6% to 6.5% occurring once. The TCR comes from a man between 18 and 29 years old in good health. The rearrangement links TRBV5-1 to TRBJ2-1; D not certain. The sequenced sample consisted of naive T cells sorted from blood. For the CDR3, the DNA is TGCGCCAGCAGCTTCGGGCAGGCCTTGACTGGTGAGCAGTTCTTC. Its translation: CASSFGQALTGEQFF.